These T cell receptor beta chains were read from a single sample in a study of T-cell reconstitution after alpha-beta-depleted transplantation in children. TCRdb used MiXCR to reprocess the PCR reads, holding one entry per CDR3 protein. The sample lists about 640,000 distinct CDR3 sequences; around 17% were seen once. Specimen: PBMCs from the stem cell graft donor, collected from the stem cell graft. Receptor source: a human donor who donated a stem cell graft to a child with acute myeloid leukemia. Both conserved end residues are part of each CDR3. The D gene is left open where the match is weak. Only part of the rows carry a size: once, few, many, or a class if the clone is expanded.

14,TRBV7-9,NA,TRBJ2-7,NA,CASSSGQIPYEQYF,TGTGCCAGCAGCTCAGGACAGATACCCTACGAGCAGTACTTC
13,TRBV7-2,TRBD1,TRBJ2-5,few,CATGQGLGETQYF,TGTGCAACCGGACAGGGGTTGGGAGAGACCCAGTACTTC
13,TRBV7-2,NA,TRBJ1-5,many,CASSLGGVAPQHF,TGTGCCAGCAGCTTAGGCGGGGTCGCTCCCCAGCATTTT
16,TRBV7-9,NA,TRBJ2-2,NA,CASILSTLMNTGELFF,TGTGCCAGCATATTATCCACCCTGATGAACACCGGGGAGCTGTTTTTT
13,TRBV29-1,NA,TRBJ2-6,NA,CSVWESGANVLTF,TGCAGCGTTTGGGAATCTGGGGCCAACGTCCTGACTTTC
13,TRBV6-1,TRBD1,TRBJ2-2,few,CASSRLGDRARVF,TGTGCCAGCAGCCGTCTGGGGGACAGGGCCCGGGTTTTT
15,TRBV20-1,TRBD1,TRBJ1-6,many,CSARDRRDRGSPLHF,TGCAGTGCTAGAGATCGAAGGGACAGGGGTTCACCCCTCCACTTT
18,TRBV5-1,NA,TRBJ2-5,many,CASSLMGGRTQTQETQYF,TGCGCCAGCAGTCTGATGGGGGGCCGGACCCAAACCCAAGAGACCCAGTACTTC
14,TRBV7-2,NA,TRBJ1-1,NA,CASSLVTVNTEAFF,TGTGCCAGCAGCTTAGTAACAGTGAACACTGAAGCTTTCTTT
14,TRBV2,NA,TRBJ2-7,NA,CASSEEQGSYEQYF,TGTGCCAGCAGTGAGGAACAGGGTTCCTACGAGCAGTACTTC
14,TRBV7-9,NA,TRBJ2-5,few,CASSRPGNQETQYF,TGTGCCAGCAGCCGTCCCGGCAACCAAGAGACCCAGTACTTC
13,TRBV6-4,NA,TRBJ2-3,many,CASSDSVADTQYF,TGTGCCAGCAGTGACTCGGTGGCAGATACGCAGTATTTT
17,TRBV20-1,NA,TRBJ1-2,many,CSARLPTPGPPSGGYTF,TGCAGTGCTAGACTTCCAACCCCGGGACCTCCGAGTGGTGGCTACACCTTC
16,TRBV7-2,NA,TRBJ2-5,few,CASSSNRGEVGETQYF,TGTGCCAGCAGCTCGAACCGCGGGGAGGTAGGAGAGACCCAGTACTTC
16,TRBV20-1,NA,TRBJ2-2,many,CSAKRAGATNTGELFF,TGCAGTGCTAAACGGGCAGGGGCAACGAACACCGGGGAGCTGTTTTTT
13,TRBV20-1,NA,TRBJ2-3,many,CSARVTDTDTQYF,TGCAGTGCTAGAGTGACCGACACAGATACGCAGTATTTT
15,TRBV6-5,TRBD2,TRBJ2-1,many,CASSYSGGANNEQFF,TGTGCCAGCAGTTACTCGGGAGGGGCCAACAATGAGCAGTTCTTC
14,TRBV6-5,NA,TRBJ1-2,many,CASSYSKGNYGYTF,TGTGCCAGCAGTTACTCTAAGGGAAACTATGGCTACACCTTC
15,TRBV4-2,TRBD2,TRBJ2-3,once,CASSQGTSGVDTQYF,TGTGCCAGCAGCCAGGGGACTAGCGGGGTTGATACGCAGTATTTT
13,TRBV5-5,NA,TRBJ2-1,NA,CASSLSSGHKQFF,TGTGCCAGCAGCTTGAGCTCGGGCCATAAGCAGTTCTTC
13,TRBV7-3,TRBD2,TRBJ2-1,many,CASSDGTSGDRVF,TGTGCCAGCAGCGACGGGACTAGCGGGGACAGAGTCTTC
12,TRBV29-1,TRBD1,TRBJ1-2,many,CSVPGQGYGYTF,TGCAGCGTTCCGGGACAGGGATACGGCTACACCTTC
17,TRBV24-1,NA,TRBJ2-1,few,CATSDQGSGVLGNEQFF,TGTGCCACCAGTGACCAAGGGAGTGGTGTATTGGGGAATGAGCAGTTCTTC
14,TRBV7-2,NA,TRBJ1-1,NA,CASSLNWFAKEAFF,TGTGCCAGCAGCTTAAATTGGTTCGCGAAGGAAGCTTTCTTT
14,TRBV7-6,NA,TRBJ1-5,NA,CASSLWESNQPQHF,TGTGCCAGCAGCTTATGGGAAAGCAATCAGCCCCAGCATTTT
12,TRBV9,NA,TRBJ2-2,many,CASTQDTGELFF,TGTGCCAGCACCCAAGACACCGGGGAGCTGTTTTTT
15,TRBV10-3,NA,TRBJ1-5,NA,CAISGEEDPGQPQHF,TGTGCCATCAGTGGCGAAGAGGACCCGGGGCAGCCCCAGCATTTT
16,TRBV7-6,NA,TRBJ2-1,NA,CASSLGQRGIYNEQFF,TGTGCCAGCAGCCTCGGACAGCGAGGGATCTACAATGAGCAGTTCTTC
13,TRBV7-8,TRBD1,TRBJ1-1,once,CASSLTGGPEAFF,TGTGCCAGCAGCTTAACAGGGGGGCCTGAAGCTTTCTTT
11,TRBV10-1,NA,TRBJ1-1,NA,CASSEGNEAFF,TGCGCCAGCAGTGAGGGCAATGAAGCTTTCTTT
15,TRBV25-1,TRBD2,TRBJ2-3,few,CASSEISGGSDTQYF,TGTGCCAGCAGTGAGATTAGCGGGGGGTCAGATACGCAGTATTTT
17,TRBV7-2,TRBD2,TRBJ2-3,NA,CASSRTSGGARTDTQYF,TGTGCCAGCAGCCGGACTAGCGGGGGGGCCCGCACAGATACGCAGTATTTT
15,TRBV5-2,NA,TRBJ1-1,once,CARGPSSLENTEAFF,TGTGCCAGGGGCCCCTCCTCGCTAGAGAACACTGAAGCTTTCTTT
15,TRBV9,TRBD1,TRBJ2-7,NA,CASSARTGNSYEQYF,TGTGCCAGCAGCGCACGGACAGGAAACTCCTACGAGCAGTACTTC
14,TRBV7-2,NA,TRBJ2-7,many,CASSYRQVTYEQYF,TGTGCCAGCAGCTATAGACAGGTTACCTACGAGCAGTACTTC
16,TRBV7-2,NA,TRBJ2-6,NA,CASSLAVGSGANVLTF,TGTGCCAGCAGCTTAGCCGTCGGCTCTGGGGCCAACGTCCTGACTTTC
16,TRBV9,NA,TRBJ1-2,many,CASRRLAGEEDYGYTF,TGTGCCAGCAGGCGGCTCGCTGGAGAGGAGGACTATGGCTACACCTTC
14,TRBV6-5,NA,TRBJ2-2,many,CASSYRASGGELFF,TGTGCCAGCAGTTACAGGGCATCGGGGGGGGAGCTGTTTTTT
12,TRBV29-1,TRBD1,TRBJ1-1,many,CSVEDRGTEAFF,TGCAGCGTTGAAGACAGGGGGACTGAAGCTTTCTTT
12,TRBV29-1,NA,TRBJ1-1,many,CSVEGGETEAFF,TGCAGCGTTGAGGGGGGAGAGACTGAAGCTTTCTTT